Sequencing of this T cell receptor (beta chain) was carried out in a study of cytomegalovirus exposure and HLA in healthy donors. Study-wide findings and caveats: Subsequent analysis found a tendency for first-cohort TCR clusters to co-occur within the 95 to 150 validation repertoires. In vitro data verified a few CMV-associated chains as specific for CMV antigens. More than 150 TCR beta chains were listed as cytomegalovirus-associated. The classifier reportedly diagnosed cytomegalovirus status with high sensitivity and specificity.

The CDR3 runs to 15 residues. V gave up 0 bases and J gave up 1 base, with 9 bases separating them. Germline V gene sequence: CDR1 SGHAT, CDR2 FQNNGV. As concerns this clone: What it binds is unknown.

Here immunoSEQ multiplex PCR was the method, and the copy in TCRdb shows in-frame clones only, minus some. The sample contains fewer than 120,000 clones, approximately 89% of which appear only once. This sequence originates from a woman aged 18 to 35 in good health and CMV-seronegative. This chain links TRBV11-2 with TRBJ1-1; D might be TRBD1 (5 bases). The sample consisted of PBMCs. This CDR3 reads CASSLERTRNTEAFF. The CDR3 coding sequence is TGTGCCAGCAGCTTAGAGCGGACAAGGAACACTGAAGCTTTCTTT. The full variable domain, in which reference TRBV11-2 and TRBJ1-1 provide the parts outside the CDR3, is EAGVAQSPRYKIIEKRQSVAFWCNPISGHATLYWYQQILGQGPKLLIQFQNNGVVDDSQLPKDRFSAERLKGVDSTLKIQPAKLEDSAVYLCASSLERTRNTEAFFGQGTRLTVV.